This T cell receptor (beta chain) was recovered during a study of shared clonotypes between healthy human individuals. The study, taken as a whole, reports: Some clonotypes were shared by all four sorted-subset donors, while others were not shared. The non-shared ones had lower generation probabilities than the shared ones. Around 5% of naive CD4 clonotypes were common to several donors.

The length of the CDR3 is 14 residues. Trimming left V 7 bases short and J 2 bases short, with 13 bases between. Germline V CDR1 and CDR2: MNHNS, SASEGT. The investigators split CD4+ cells into a CD45RA+ naive subset and a CD45RA-negative memory subset. In the authors' workflow: ImmunoSEQ supplied junction-only sequences lacking quality scores, so filtering was different. Using immunoSEQ multiplex PCR, the repertoire was profiled, and TCRdb retains in-frame clones only, with some absent. V and J calls and clone size are those listed in that table; D and trimming were worked out from the DNA. The sample records 1.6 million or so clones, roughly 95% being singletons. In regard to this clone: No antigen is known for it.

The rearrangement uses TRBV6-1 and TRBJ2-3; D is perhaps TRBD1 (6 bases). Sequenced: naive CD4+ T cells sorted from blood. Indicated subset: CD45RA+ positively selected. The receptor comes from a young man in good health. DNA for the CDR3: TGTGCCAGCACCGAGGGGGACCCCACAGATACGCAGTATTTT. Its translation is CASTEGDPTDTQYF.